The rows below give T cell receptor beta chains drawn from one sample of a study of STAT5B mutations in CD4+ large granular lymphocyte leukemia. The data were produced by immunoSEQ multiplex PCR, yet TCRdb's version contains in-frame clones alone and is incomplete. The sample yields fewer than 45,000 clones, about 86% seen once. Sample: CD4+ T cells from blood buffy coats. The receptors were gathered from a human donor in good health. Each CDR3 is given with its conserved first and last residue. D genes are given only for firm matches. Rows give clone size only sometimes, using once, few, many, or a class for an expanded clone.

D: -; V: TRBV9; size: -; J: TRBJ2-7; DNA: TGTGCCAGCAGCCCCACGGGGGACCCTTCCTACGAGCAGTACTTC; CDR3: CASSPTGDPSYEQYF
D: TRBD2; V: TRBV19; size: -; J: TRBJ2-2; DNA: TGTGCCAGTAACAAAGGGGTGACTAGCGGAGTGAACACCGGGGAGCTGTTTTTT; CDR3: CASNKGVTSGVNTGELFF
D: TRBD1; V: TRBV2; size: -; J: TRBJ2-1; DNA: TGTGCCAGCAGTGATCTCGAGGGGGGGACAGGGGGCCACAATGAGCAGTTCTTC; CDR3: CASSDLEGGTGGHNEQFF
D: -; V: TRBV7-6; size: -; J: TRBJ2-3; DNA: TGTGCCAGCAGCTTAAGCGAAGATACGCAGTATTTT; CDR3: CASSLSEDTQYF
D: TRBD1; V: TRBV25-1; size: -; J: TRBJ1-4; DNA: TGTGCCAGCAGTGAATCGGGGACAGCGCCAGCTGAAAAACTGTTTTTT; CDR3: CASSESGTAPAEKLFF
D: -; V: TRBV21-1; size: -; J: TRBJ2-5; DNA: TGTGCCAGCAGCAGCACCCCAAGAGGGTATCCGGAGACCCAGTACTTC; CDR3: CASSSTPRGYPETQYF
D: -; V: TRBV5-6; size: -; J: TRBJ1-1; DNA: TGTGCCAGCAGCTTTAACGTGGGGGCGCCGGCCCGGGCTTTCTTT; CDR3: CASSFNVGAPARAFF
D: TRBD2; V: TRBV5-4; size: -; J: TRBJ2-7; DNA: TGTGCCAGCAGCTTGGAACCTAGCGGGGCCTACGAGCAGTACTTC; CDR3: CASSLEPSGAYEQYF
D: -; V: TRBV4-1; size: -; J: TRBJ2-7; DNA: TGCGCCAGCAGCCATACAGGATCCTCCTACGAGCAGTACTTC; CDR3: CASSHTGSSYEQYF
D: -; V: TRBV7-2; size: few; J: TRBJ1-1; DNA: TGTGCCAGCAGCCTTGACACGCACACTGAAGCTTTCTTT; CDR3: CASSLDTHTEAFF
D: TRBD2; V: TRBV29-1; size: -; J: TRBJ2-1; DNA: TGCAGCACAAATAGCGGGAGTGGGGCCTACAATGAGCAGTTCTTC; CDR3: CSTNSGSGAYNEQFF
D: -; V: TRBV7-8; size: few; J: TRBJ1-5; DNA: TGTGCCAGCAGCCCTCGGGGGGCTTTTGGTGGTCAGCCCCAGCATTTT; CDR3: CASSPRGAFGGQPQHF
D: TRBD2; V: TRBV5-4; size: -; J: TRBJ2-1; DNA: TGTGCCAGCAGCTTGGACGGGCTAGCGGAGTACAATGAGCAGTTCTTC; CDR3: CASSLDGLAEYNEQFF
D: -; V: TRBV5-1; size: -; J: TRBJ1-2; DNA: TGCGCCAGCAGACTAAATGTGGGTTCGGGGGGCGACTATGGCTACACCTTC; CDR3: CASRLNVGSGGDYGYTF
D: -; V: TRBV5-1; size: -; J: TRBJ2-6; DNA: TGCGCCAGCAGCTTGGAGGGGGGCACTGGGGCCAACGTCCTGACTTTC; CDR3: CASSLEGGTGANVLTF
D: -; V: TRBV5-8; size: -; J: TRBJ2-1; DNA: TGTGCCAGCAACCTAAGACAAGGCTCCTACAATGAGCAGTTCTTC; CDR3: CASNLRQGSYNEQFF
D: -; V: TRBV4-1; size: once; J: TRBJ2-1; DNA: TGCGCCAGCAGCCAAGATCGGGGTCATGAGCAGTTCTTC; CDR3: CASSQDRGHEQFF
D: TRBD1; V: TRBV19; size: -; J: TRBJ1-2; DNA: TGTGCCAGTAGTATATTCCCCCCGGGGACAGGGGGAGGCTACACCTTC; CDR3: CASSIFPPGTGGGYTF
D: -; V: TRBV23-1; size: once; J: TRBJ2-7; DNA: TGCGCCAGCAGTCAATCATGGGTTCCCTCCTACGAGCAGTACTTC; CDR3: CASSQSWVPSYEQYF
D: TRBD2; V: TRBV4-2; size: -; J: TRBJ2-5; DNA: TGTGCCAGCAGCCAATCGACGGCGCGGGGGGAGACCCAGTACTTC; CDR3: CASSQSTARGETQYF
D: TRBD1; V: TRBV5-1; size: -; J: TRBJ1-2; DNA: TGCGCCAGCAGCCCAGGGACAGGGCCCTACCATGGCTACACCTTC; CDR3: CASSPGTGPYHGYTF
D: TRBD1; V: TRBV6-1; size: once; J: TRBJ1-2; DNA: TGTGCCAGCAGTCTGTGGGTACAGGGGGCGCGTGGCTACACCTTC; CDR3: CASSLWVQGARGYTF
D: -; V: TRBV18; size: -; J: TRBJ2-1; DNA: TGTGCCAGCTCTCCGGGGAGAAATGAGCAGTTCTTC; CDR3: CASSPGRNEQFF
D: TRBD1; V: TRBV29-1; size: -; J: TRBJ1-5; DNA: TGCAGCGTGGGAAACAGGGGTCAGCCCCAGCATTTT; CDR3: CSVGNRGQPQHF
D: -; V: TRBV28; size: -; J: TRBJ1-5; DNA: TGTGCCAGCAGTCTCGTACAGGGTGGCAAGCCCCAGCATTTT; CDR3: CASSLVQGGKPQHF
D: TRBD2; V: TRBV7-2; size: -; J: TRBJ2-3; DNA: TGTGCCAGCAGCCTCCGGGTAGCGGGAGTAGATACGCAGTATTTT; CDR3: CASSLRVAGVDTQYF
D: -; V: TRBV7-2; size: -; J: TRBJ2-2; DNA: TGTGCCAGCAGCTTAGTAGGGCTCGGCACCGGGGAGCTGTTTTTT; CDR3: CASSLVGLGTGELFF
D: -; V: TRBV7-3; size: -; J: TRBJ2-5; DNA: TGTGCCAGCAGCTTTCAGGGAGGTAGAGAGACCCAGTACTTC; CDR3: CASSFQGGRETQYF
D: TRBD2; V: TRBV7-2; size: -; J: TRBJ2-7; DNA: TGTGCCAGCAGCCCAAGACTAGCGGGAACCGTCGAGCAGTACTTC; CDR3: CASSPRLAGTVEQYF
D: -; V: TRBV9; size: -; J: TRBJ1-2; DNA: TGTGCCAGCAGTAGACAGCATAACTATGGCTACACCTTC; CDR3: CASSRQHNYGYTF
D: TRBD2; V: TRBV5-1; size: -; J: TRBJ2-3; DNA: TGCGCCAGCAGGGGTCCAACCGGGACTAGCGCCAAGAGGGGAGATACGCAGTATTTT; CDR3: CASRGPTGTSAKRGDTQYF
D: -; V: TRBV19; size: -; J: TRBJ1-5; DNA: TGTGCCAGTAGTATATTCGCAGGGCGGGGTAGCAATCAGCCCCAGCATTTT; CDR3: CASSIFAGRGSNQPQHF
D: TRBD2; V: TRBV7-2; size: -; J: TRBJ2-7; DNA: TGTGCCAGCAGCTTAGCGCAACTAGCGGCCTACGAGCAGTACTTC; CDR3: CASSLAQLAAYEQYF
D: -; V: TRBV7-8; size: -; J: TRBJ1-5; DNA: TGTGCCAGCAGCTTAAGTAGCAATCAGCCCCAGCATTTT; CDR3: CASSLSSNQPQHF
D: TRBD1; V: TRBV11-2; size: -; J: TRBJ1-4; DNA: TGTGCCAGCAGCTGGGACAGGGCTGAAAAACTGTTTTTT; CDR3: CASSWDRAEKLFF
D: -; V: TRBV28; size: once; J: TRBJ1-2; DNA: TGTGCCAGCATCGGCGGACAGACCTATGGCTACACCTTC; CDR3: CASIGGQTYGYTF
D: -; V: TRBV25-1; size: -; J: TRBJ2-7; DNA: TGTGCCAGCAGCGTAAACTACGGGGGCATCCGTACCTACGAGCAGTACTTC; CDR3: CASSVNYGGIRTYEQYF
D: TRBD1; V: TRBV28; size: -; J: TRBJ1-2; DNA: TGTGCCAGCTCCCCCGGACAGGGCTTAACCTATGGCTACACCTTC; CDR3: CASSPGQGLTYGYTF
D: -; V: TRBV6-1; size: -; J: TRBJ1-4; DNA: TGTGCCAGCAGGGGGGGAGGGGGAACTGAAAAACTGTTTTTT; CDR3: CASRGGGGTEKLFF
D: -; V: TRBV29-1; size: -; J: TRBJ1-2; DNA: TGCAGCGTACCCGTTGTTGGGAACTTCTATGGCTACACCTTC; CDR3: CSVPVVGNFYGYTF
D: TRBD2; V: TRBV7-9; size: -; J: TRBJ2-6; DNA: TGTGCCAGCAGCCTCTCAGGGGGACTAGCGGCCAACGTCCTGACTTTC; CDR3: CASSLSGGLAANVLTF
D: -; V: TRBV29-1; size: -; J: TRBJ2-1; DNA: TGCAGCGTTCGTCTCCGCGGTATCTACAATGAGCAGTTCTTC; CDR3: CSVRLRGIYNEQFF
D: TRBD1; V: TRBV15; size: -; J: TRBJ2-1; DNA: TGTGCCACCAGACTCTGGACAGGGGCGTCATACAATGAGCAGTTCTTC; CDR3: CATRLWTGASYNEQFF
D: -; V: TRBV5-1; size: -; J: TRBJ2-3; DNA: TGCGCCAGCAGCTTGTGGAGCAGGACAGATACGCAGTATTTT; CDR3: CASSLWSRTDTQYF
D: TRBD2; V: TRBV11-2; size: -; J: TRBJ2-1; DNA: TGTGCCAGCAGCTGGACTAGCGGCCCCTACAATGAGCAGTTCTTC; CDR3: CASSWTSGPYNEQFF
D: -; V: TRBV6-5; size: -; J: TRBJ2-3; DNA: TGTGCCAGCAGTTACATGTCCCGCGGAGGGGCAGATACGCAGTATTTT; CDR3: CASSYMSRGGADTQYF
D: TRBD1; V: TRBV28; size: -; J: TRBJ1-2; DNA: TGTGCCAGCGGGGGACAGGGGGCGGGTGGCTACACCTTC; CDR3: CASGGQGAGGYTF
D: -; V: TRBV7-9; size: -; J: TRBJ2-1; DNA: TGTGCCAGCAGCCCCCTACCCCAGGGGAGGACTTGGAATGAGCAGTTCTTC; CDR3: CASSPLPQGRTWNEQFF
D: -; V: TRBV7-7; size: -; J: TRBJ2-5; DNA: TGTGCCAGCAGCTCGACCAGTGCTGGGACCCAGTACTTC; CDR3: CASSSTSAGTQYF
D: TRBD1; V: TRBV19; size: -; J: TRBJ1-1; DNA: TGTGCCAGCCGGGACAGGGGGCTTTTAGGCACTGAAGCTTTCTTT; CDR3: CASRDRGLLGTEAFF
D: TRBD1; V: TRBV7-9; size: -; J: TRBJ1-1; DNA: TGTGCCAGCAGCCGGACAGGGAGGGATCCAGAAGCTTTCTTT; CDR3: CASSRTGRDPEAFF
D: -; V: TRBV2; size: -; J: TRBJ1-1; DNA: TGTGCCAGGGGTCGGAGGGACACTGAAGCTTTCTTT; CDR3: CARGRRDTEAFF